The T cell receptor (beta chain) under discussion was sequenced for a study of PD-1 blockade in classical Hodgkin lymphoma. Overall study findings and caveats: In newly diagnosed patients, baseline TCR diversity was reportedly below that of healthy donors.

Time point: newly diagnosed, previously untreated cHL patient sample. Regarding this clone: Its specificity is not known.

The table came from immunoSEQ multiplex PCR; TCRdb's copy has only in-frame clones and leaves some out. The sample has around 43,000 clones; approximately 91% are singletons. CDR3 length: 15 residues. V lost 6 bases, J lost 5 bases, and 17 bases lay in between. CDR1 and CDR2 (germline): MNHEY, SMNVEV (reference sequence). The origin of this receptor is a human donor with classical Hodgkin lymphoma. The specimen sequenced was peripheral blood mononuclear cells (PBMCs). The chain has TRBV27 and TRBJ1-5; TRBD1 might be the D (5 bases). This chain's CDR3 is CASSPRAGEDQPQHF. The DNA of the CDR3 is TGTGCCAGCAGCCCCAGGGCCGGAGAGGATCAGCCCCAGCATTTT.